The clone carrying this T cell receptor (beta chain) occurred once. Its target is not known. Noted treatment: approximately 9-day PBMC culture with coronavirus spike peptide pools or control peptides (ViraFEST assay). Antigen-specific T cell expansion with peptide pools preceded TCR sequencing in the ViraFEST approach. Trimming removed 6 bases from V and 2 bases from J, with 17 bases in between. CDR3 length: 15 residues. CDR1 and CDR2 from the germline V gene are MNHEY and SVGEGT. Sequencing of cultured CD4+ T cell DNA used the Oncomine TCR Beta short-read assay. TCRdb re-derived calls from the PCR reads in MiXCR, one entry per CDR3 protein. The sample records around 15,000 distinct CDR3 sequences, around two fifths being singletons. The sample belongs to a study of vaccination and CD4 T cells after COVID-19. Overall study context: According to the study, participants were given two doses of BNT162b2 or mRNA-1273 vaccine.

Study-wide results and caveats: Convalescent patients' median share of reactive clones seen only post-vaccination was 70% to 90%. SARS-CoV-2-reactive clonotypes showed a nonsignificant median rise from approximately 21 to 40.

J is TRBJ2-7 and V is TRBV6-2 or TRBV6-3; D not certain. This specimen consisted of CD4+ T cells from blood, cultured in vitro, obtained after SARS-CoV-2 vaccination. The sequence was collected from a human donor who had recovered from COVID-19. In DNA form, the CDR3 reads TGTGCCAGCAGCCCCTCCCTTAGACACCCCTACGAGCAGTACTTC. Residues: CASSPSLRHPYEQYF.